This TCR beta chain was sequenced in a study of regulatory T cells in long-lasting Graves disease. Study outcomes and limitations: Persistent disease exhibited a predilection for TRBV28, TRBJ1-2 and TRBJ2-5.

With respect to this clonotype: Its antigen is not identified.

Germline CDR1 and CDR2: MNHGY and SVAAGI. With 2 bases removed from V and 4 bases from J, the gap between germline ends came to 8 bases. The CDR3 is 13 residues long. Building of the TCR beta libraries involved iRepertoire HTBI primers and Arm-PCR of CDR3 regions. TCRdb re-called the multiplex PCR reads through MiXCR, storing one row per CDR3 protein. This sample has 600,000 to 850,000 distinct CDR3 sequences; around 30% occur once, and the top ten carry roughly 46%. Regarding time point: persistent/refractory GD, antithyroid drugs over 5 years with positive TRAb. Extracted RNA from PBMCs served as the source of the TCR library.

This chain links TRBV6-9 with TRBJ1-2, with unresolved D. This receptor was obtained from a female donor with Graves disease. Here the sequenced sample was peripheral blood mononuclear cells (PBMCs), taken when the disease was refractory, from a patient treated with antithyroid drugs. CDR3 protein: CASSYHRAYGYTF. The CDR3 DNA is TGTGCCAGCAGTTATCACAGAGCCTATGGCTACACCTTC.